This T cell receptor beta chain was recorded in a study of beta chain features in type 1 diabetes. The wider study: Sorted cells numbering some 110 million were examined across all samples.

The sequenced template was cDNA made from the entire isolated RNA. The read count averaged around 3.5 million across naive, central memory and regulatory T cell samples. The repertoire was sequenced with immunoSEQ multiplex PCR; TCRdb's copy has only in-frame clones and lacks some. Among approximately 600,000 clones, 9.5% to 15% were seen once, and the ten largest hold around 0.12%. Study observations and caveats: Shorter TCRB CDR3s, moderately but significantly so, marked every one of the four CD4+ subsets in Type 1 diabetes patients.

As to this clone: The antigen remains undetermined.

Purities over 98% were achieved in all sorted populations. This receptor was identified in a man aged 25-40 years with type 1 diabetes. Sequences were obtained from naive CD4+ T cells from blood.

The CDR3 DNA follows: TGCGCCAGCAGCCGTGACAGGGGGGACTACGAGCAGTACTTC. Its translation is CASSRDRGDYEQYF. The V gene is TRBV5-1, the J gene TRBJ2-7; TRBD1 aligns across 9 bases. V lost 4 bases, J lost 3 bases, and 5 bases stayed unmatched. Germline V gene lookup returns CDR1 SGHRS and CDR2 YFSETQ. The CDR3 length is 14 residues. The variable domain in full, completed from reference TRBV5-1 and TRBJ2-7, reads KAGVTQTPRYLIKTRGQQVTLSCSPISGHRSVSWYQQTPGQGLQFLFEYFSETQRNKGNFPGRFSGRQFSNSRSEMNVSTLELGDSALYLCASSRDRGDYEQYFGPGTRLTVT.